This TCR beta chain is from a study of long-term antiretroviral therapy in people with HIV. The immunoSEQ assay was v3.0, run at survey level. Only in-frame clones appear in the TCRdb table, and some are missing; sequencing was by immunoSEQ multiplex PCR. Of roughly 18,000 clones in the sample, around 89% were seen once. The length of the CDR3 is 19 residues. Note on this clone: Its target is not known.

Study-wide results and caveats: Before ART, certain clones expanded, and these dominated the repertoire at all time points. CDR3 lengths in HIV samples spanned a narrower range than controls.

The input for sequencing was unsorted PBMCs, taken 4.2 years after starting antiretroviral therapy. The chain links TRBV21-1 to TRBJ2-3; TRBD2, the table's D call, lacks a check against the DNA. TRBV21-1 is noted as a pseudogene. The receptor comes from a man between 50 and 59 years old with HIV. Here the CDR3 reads CASSKALPRLQLLTDTQYF. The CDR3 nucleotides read TGTGCCAGCAGCAAAGCCCTACCGAGACTGCAACTTCTTACAGATACGCAGTATTTT.